The T cell receptor beta chain described here comes from a study of T cell clonality in common variable immunodeficiency. Study-wide points: Repertoire-complication correlations in CVID were limited by patient heterogeneity. Common variable immunodeficiency TCR beta sequences reportedly had fewer deletions and N-nucleotide insertions.

Some clones are missing from TCRdb's copy, which holds only in-frame ones; the method was immunoSEQ multiplex PCR. Sampling found roughly 57,000 clones, none seen once. The V gene lost 2 bases and the J gene lost 7 bases, with 14 bases spanning the gap. The CDR3 runs to 15 residues. Germline loops: CDR1 SGHAT, CDR2 FQNNGV. Donors gave 5 to 8 ml heparinized peripheral whole blood. Points on this clone: Its antigen is not known. The read halts 3 residues ahead of the CDR3 end, with the missing end drawn from the germline J gene.

Specimen: peripheral blood mononuclear cells. The rearrangement links TRBV11-2 to TRBJ2-2; D is perhaps TRBD2 (7 bases). The receptor comes from a person aged 18-70 years in good health. CDR3 sequence: CASSLWGGLGGELFF. The sequenced part of the CDR3 DNA is TGTGCCAGCAGCTTATGGGGGGGGCTGGGCGGGGAG.